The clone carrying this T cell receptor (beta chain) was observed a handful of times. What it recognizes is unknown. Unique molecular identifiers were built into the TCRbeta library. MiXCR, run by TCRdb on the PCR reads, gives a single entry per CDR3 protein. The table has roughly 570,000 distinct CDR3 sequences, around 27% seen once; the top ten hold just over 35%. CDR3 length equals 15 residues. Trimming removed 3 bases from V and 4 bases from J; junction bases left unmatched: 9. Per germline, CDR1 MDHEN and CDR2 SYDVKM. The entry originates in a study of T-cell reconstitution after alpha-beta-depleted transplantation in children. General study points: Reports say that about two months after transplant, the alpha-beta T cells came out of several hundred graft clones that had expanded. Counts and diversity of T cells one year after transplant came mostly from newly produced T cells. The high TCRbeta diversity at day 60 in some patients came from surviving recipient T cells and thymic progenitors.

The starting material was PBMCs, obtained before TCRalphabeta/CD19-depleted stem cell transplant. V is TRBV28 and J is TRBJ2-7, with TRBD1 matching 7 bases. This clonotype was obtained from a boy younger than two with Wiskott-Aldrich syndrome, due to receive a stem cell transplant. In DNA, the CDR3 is TGTGCCAGCAGTTTCCCCGGGACAGAGTCTTACGAGCAGTACTTC. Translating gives CASSFPGTESYEQYF.